The present entry profiles one T cell receptor (beta chain) with its context. What it recognizes is unknown. Germline V gene lookup returns CDR1 LNHDA and CDR2 SQIVND (reference sequence). The CDR3 sequence is 17 residues long. J lost 3 bases, V lost 3 bases, and 12 bases had no gene match. The entry originates in a study of OX40 agonist ivuxolimab in advanced cancers. Study-level background: In this cohort, patients received ivuxolimab, an agonistic anti-OX40 (CD134) antibody. Study-wide results and limits: Among T cells, CD8+ cells averaged more expanded clones than CD4+ cells.

Autoimmune disease history or systemic immunosuppression led to patient exclusion. Method: immunoSEQ multiplex PCR; TCRdb's copy keeps in-frame clones and lacks some. The table includes 80,000 to 95,000 clones, about 90% detected once. The material sequenced was CD4+ or CD8+ T cells sorted from blood, taken in a trial of the OX40 agonist ivuxolimab. The rearrangement uses TRBV19 and TRBJ2-7; TRBD1 matches at 9 bases. The sequence derives from an adult with an advanced solid tumor such as melanoma, head and neck, liver or kidney cancer. The CDR3 loop is CASSMRGSGQGIYEQYF. Here the CDR3 DNA reads TGTGCCAGTAGTATGAGAGGGTCGGGACAGGGAATCTACGAGCAGTACTTC. Based on the CDR3 plus reference TRBV19 and TRBJ2-7, the full variable domain is DGGITQSPKYLFRKEGQNVTLSCEQNLNHDAMYWYRQDPGQGLRLIYYSQIVNDFQKGDIAEGYSVSREKKESFPLTVTSAQKNPTAFYLCASSMRGSGQGIYEQYFGPGTRLTVT.